This passage covers 24 T cell receptor beta chains from one sample sequenced in a study of blood T cell repertoires in COVID-19. Method: immunoSEQ multiplex PCR; TCRdb's copy keeps in-frame clones and lacks some. The sample carries around 380,000 clones, 70% to 90% recorded once. The sequenced material came from PBMCs or T cells enriched from blood (not recorded which). Every receptor here comes from a man aged 25 to 45 who had recovered from COVID-19.

This clone was observed a few times. The CDR3 coding sequence is TGTGCCAGCAGGGAGACAGGTTTCGACGAGCAGTACTTC. Amino acid sequence: CASRETGFDEQYF. The V gene is TRBV6-5, the J gene TRBJ2-7; maybe TRBD1 (6 bases). Germline lookup yields CDR1 MNHEY and CDR2 SVGAGI. Trimming removed 6 bases at V and 5 bases at J, with 14 bases between. The CDR3 runs to 13 residues.

In this sample, this clone turned up a few times. The rearrangement uses TRBV2 and TRBJ1-6; D uncertain. Trimming stripped 7 bases from V and 7 bases from J, with 8 bases between. The germline gives CDR1 SNHLY, CDR2 FYNNEI. The CDR3 spans 12 residues. The CDR3 here is CASITRNSPLHF. CDR3 DNA sequence: TGTGCCAGCATAACCAGAAATTCACCCCTCCACTTT.

Written as DNA, the CDR3 is TGTGCCAGCAGCTCTGGGGGACAGGGCCGAGAGACCCAGTACTTC. Translation gives CASSSGGQGRETQYF. This sequence joins TRBV7-2 and TRBJ2-5; 9 positions match TRBD1. Losses at the gene ends were 4 bases for V and 4 bases for J; bases not matched to a gene: 7. The CDR3 loop spans 15 amino acids. CDR1 is SGHTA and CDR2 is FQGNSA in the germline V gene.

This clone was found a few times. The rearrangement links TRBV18 to TRBJ1-2; tentatively, D is TRBD1 (6 bases). Germline CDR1 KGHSH, CDR2 LQKENI. The CDR3 length is 14 residues. V was clipped by 4 bases and J by 2 bases, with 11 bases between them. In DNA, the CDR3 is TGTGCCAGCTCACTCAACAGGGAGAACTATGGCTACACCTTC. Translating it yields CASSLNRENYGYTF. The variable domain in full, with the rest retrieved from reference TRBV18 and TRBJ1-2, is NAGVMQNPRHLVRRRGQEARLRCSPMKGHSHVYWYRQLPEEGLKFMVYLQKENIIDESGMPKERFSAEFPKEGPSILRIQQVVRGDSAAYFCASSLNRENYGYTFGSGTRLTVV.

This clone was observed a single time. As DNA, the CDR3 is TGTGCCAGCACCCCAACCGGGACAAGCTACGAGCAGTACTTC. Its translation is CASTPTGTSYEQYF. The V call is TRBV6-5, the J call TRBJ2-7; tentatively, D is TRBD1 (6 bases). The CDR3 runs to 14 residues. Germline assignment: CDR1 MNHEY and CDR2 SVGAGI. V was trimmed by 7 bases and J by 3 bases, leaving 16 bases between them.

J is TRBJ1-4 and V is TRBV2, with 8 bases aligning to TRBD1. V dropped 8 bases and J dropped 12; count of bases not matched to a gene: 5. There are 11 residues in the CDR3. Per the germline V gene, CDR1 is SNHLY and CDR2 is FYNNEI. For the CDR3, the DNA is TGTGCCAGCGGGGACAGGAGGGAACTGTTTTTT. It codes for CASGDRRELFF.

The V gene is TRBV11-2, the J gene TRBJ1-6; 7 bases align to TRBD1. Germline CDR1 and CDR2: SGHAT and FQNNGV. The CDR3 consists of 14 residues. Trimming at V came to 5 bases and at J to 10 bases, leaving 8 bases not matched to a gene. DNA of the CDR3: TGTGCCAGCAGCCGTGGACAGGCCCAGTCACCCCTCCACTTT. Its translation: CASSRGQAQSPLHF.

The chain uses TRBV7-3 and TRBJ1-1, with TRBD1 identical over 9 bases. Trimming at V came to 4 bases and at J to 4 bases, leaving 7 bases not matched to a gene. This CDR3 spans 15 amino acids. Germline values: CDR1 SGHTA, CDR2 FQGTGA. The CDR3 DNA sequence: TGTGCCAGCAGCTCCACAGGGGGCTTTGGCACTGAAGCTTTCTTT. It is translated as CASSSTGGFGTEAFF.

The chain has TRBV11-2 and TRBJ1-2, with D unresolved. The CDR3 has 14 residues. CDR1 and CDR2 from the germline V gene are SGHAT and FQNNGV. Between the trimmed V and J ends, which lost 0 bases and 7 bases, there was a span of 12 bases. Here the CDR3 reads CASSLDRSGSGYTF. CDR3 DNA: TGTGCCAGCAGCTTAGACCGTTCGGGTTCTGGCTACACCTTC.

This sequence joins TRBV5-5 and TRBJ2-7; weak D call: TRBD2 (5 bases). Looked up from germline, CDR1 is SGHKS and CDR2 is YYEKEE (reference sequence). Trimming took off 0 bases at V and 3 bases at J, with 16 bases between the two ends. There are 16 residues in the CDR3. CDR3 region: CASSLGLGRVNYEQYF. In nucleotides, the CDR3 is TGTGCCAGCAGCTTGGGCCTAGGGCGGGTGAACTACGAGCAGTACTTC.

This clone appeared a single time. The rearrangement uses TRBV6-1 and TRBJ1-1; no firm D call. Germline assignment: CDR1 MNHNS and CDR2 SASEGT. The length of the CDR3 is 17 residues. The germline V and J ends were trimmed by 4 bases and 3 bases, with 21 bases remaining between them. CDR3 coding DNA: TGTGCCAGCAGTGGTCCCGGGAGAAGGGCGGTAGACACTGAAGCTTTCTTT. Encoded protein: CASSGPGRRAVDTEAFF.

This chain joins TRBV5-1 and TRBJ2-2, with D perhaps TRBD1 (6 bases). V was pared by 4 bases and J by 1 base, with 14 bases between. Germline CDR1 and CDR2: SGHRS and YFSETQ. The CDR3 has 16 amino acids. CDR3 protein: CASSLTGNMNTGELFF. In DNA form, the CDR3 reads TGCGCCAGCAGCCTTACAGGGAATATGAACACCGGGGAGCTGTTTTTT.

This clone has only a few counts. The CDR3, as DNA: TGTGCCAGCAGTGCCCACAGGGAGTCTGAAGCTTTCTTT. As protein: CASSAHRESEAFF. V usage is TRBV12-3 or TRBV12-4 and J usage is TRBJ1-1, with D possibly TRBD1 on 6 matching bases. The CDR3 length is 13 residues. V was shortened by 5 bases and J by 6 bases, with 13 bases between the two germline ends.

J is TRBJ1-1 and V is TRBV25-1; tentative D call: TRBD1 (5 bases). The CDR3 has 13 residues. The germline V gene has CDR1 MGHDK and CDR2 SYGVNS. The V gene lost 6 bases and the J gene lost 6 bases, with 14 bases spanning the gap. The CDR3 DNA sequence: TGTGCCAGCAGAGGCAGGGTGAGTCCTGAAGCTTTCTTT. Its protein is CASRGRVSPEAFF.

This clone came up once. This chain links TRBV13 with TRBJ2-3; 9 bases are shared with TRBD2. Germline loops: CDR1 PRHDT, CDR2 FYEKMQ (reference sequence). Trimming took 5 bases from V and 0 from J; bases not matched to a gene: 15. This CDR3 spans 19 amino acids. The CDR3 DNA sequence: TGTGCCAGCAGCAGTCAGCTAGCGGGACCGGGGTATAGCACAGATACGCAGTATTTT. This translates into CASSSQLAGPGYSTDTQYF.

V gene TRBV4-2 combines with J gene TRBJ2-5, with 7 bases that match TRBD2. The CDR3 sequence is 16 residues long. Trimming cost V 0 bases and J 5 bases; bases outside gene matches: 9. Germline values: CDR1 LGHNA, CDR2 YNFKEQ. The CDR3 region has the DNA TGTGCCAGCAGCCAAGACCTAACTAGCGTAGGGGAGACCCAGTACTTC. It is translated as CASSQDLTSVGETQYF.

This rearrangement joins TRBV6-5 to TRBJ1-2, with unresolved D. The V end was cut by 8 bases, the J end by 0 bases, with 7 bases between. Germline CDR1 reads MNHEY; CDR2 reads SVGAGI. The CDR3 runs 12 residues. The CDR3 DNA reads as TGTGCCAGCGACGGGGCTAACTATGGCTACACCTTC. Protein sequence: CASDGANYGYTF.

V gene TRBV11-2 combines with J gene TRBJ1-6; D gene ambiguous. V shed 8 bases and J shed 1 base, with 12 bases lying between them. The germline gives CDR1 SGHAT, CDR2 FQNNGV. The CDR3 spans 15 residues. The CDR3 protein is CASGVRESYNSPLHF. DNA for the CDR3: TGTGCCAGCGGCGTTCGGGAATCCTATAATTCACCCCTCCACTTT.

This clone came up once. This rearrangement joins TRBV11-2 to TRBJ1-3; D gene ambiguous. The CDR3 totals 18 residues. Germline V gene sequence: CDR1 SGHAT, CDR2 FQNNGV. Trimming removed 4 bases at V and 0 bases at J, with 19 bases between. The CDR3 nucleotides are TGTGCCAGCAGCTACATTTTTTCCGGCTGGAGCTCTGGAAACACCATATATTTT. This translates into CASSYIFSGWSSGNTIYF.

The chain has TRBV20-1 and TRBJ2-5; the D gene is possibly TRBD1 (6 bases). The V end lost 3 bases, the J end lost 2 bases, and 10 bases lay between the germline ends. Germline CDR1 DFQATT, CDR2 SNEGSKA (reference sequence). This CDR3 is built from 13 residues. CDR3 sequence (DNA): TGCAGTGCTAGTTGGACAGTACAAGAGACCCAGTACTTC. It encodes CSASWTVQETQYF.

This clone was found a few times. The same CDR3 can be traced to other DNA sequences in this sample. The V gene is TRBV14, the J gene TRBJ1-1, with 7 bases lining up with TRBD1. With 4 bases clipped from V and 1 base from J, the junction kept 3 bases outside the gene matches. This CDR3 spans 14 amino acids. Germline V gene data show CDR1 as SGHDN and CDR2 as FVKESK. CDR3 sequence (DNA): TGTGCCAGCAGCCCCCAGGGGGGGAACACTGAAGCTTTCTTT. Translated, it gives CASSPQGGNTEAFF. The full variable domain, completed using reference TRBV14 and TRBJ1-1, is EAGVTQFPSHSVIEKGQTVTLRCDPISGHDNLYWYRRVMGKEIKFLLHFVKESKQDESGMPNNRFLAERTGGTYSTLKVQPAELEDSGVYFCASSPQGGNTEAFFGQGTRLTVV.

This clone appeared a few times. The chain recombines TRBV29-1 with TRBJ2-3; TRBD2 is a possible D gene (6 bases). The CDR3 length is 14 residues. V lost 0 bases and J 1 base, leaving 8 bases between the germline ends. Germline CDR1 and CDR2: SQVTM and ANQGSEA. The CDR3 spells CSVEEWGGTDTQYF. For the CDR3, the DNA is TGCAGCGTTGAAGAGTGGGGGGGCACAGATACGCAGTATTTT.

The rearrangement links TRBV11-2 to TRBJ2-3, with TRBD2 identical over 9 bases. V gave up 4 bases and J gave up 5 bases; unmatched junction bases: 16. The CDR3 sequence is 18 residues long. The germline gives CDR1 SGHAT, CDR2 FQNNGV. The CDR3 is CASSSLEGLASGVDTQYF. In DNA form, the CDR3 reads TGTGCCAGCAGCTCTCTGGAGGGTTTGGCTAGCGGGGTAGATACGCAGTATTTT. Based on the CDR3 plus reference TRBV11-2 and TRBJ2-3, the full variable domain is EAGVAQSPRYKIIEKRQSVAFWCNPISGHATLYWYQQILGQGPKLLIQFQNNGVVDDSQLPKDRFSAERLKGVDSTLKIQPAKLEDSAVYLCASSSLEGLASGVDTQYFGPGTRLTVL.

This chain links TRBV5-4 with TRBJ2-5; the match to TRBD2 covers 15 bases. This CDR3 has 17 amino acids. Germline lookup yields CDR1 SGHNT and CDR2 YYREEE (reference sequence). V lost 4 bases and J lost 5; bases outside the gene matches: 9. The CDR3 sequence: CASSAGGLAGGFETQYF. The CDR3 DNA is TGTGCCAGCAGCGCCGGTGGACTAGCGGGGGGGTTTGAGACCCAGTACTTC.